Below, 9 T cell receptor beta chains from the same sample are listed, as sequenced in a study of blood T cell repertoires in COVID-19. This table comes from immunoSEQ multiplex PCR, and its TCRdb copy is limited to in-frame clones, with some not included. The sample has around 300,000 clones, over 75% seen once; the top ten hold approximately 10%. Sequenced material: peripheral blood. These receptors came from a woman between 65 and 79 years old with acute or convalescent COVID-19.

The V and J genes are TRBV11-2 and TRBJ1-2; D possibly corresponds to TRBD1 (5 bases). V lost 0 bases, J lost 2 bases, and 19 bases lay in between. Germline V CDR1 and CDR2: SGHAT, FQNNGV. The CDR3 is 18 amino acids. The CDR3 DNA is TGTGCCAGCAGCTTAGATTCCACAGGAAACAGGCTGAACTATGGCTACACCTTC. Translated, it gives CASSLDSTGNRLNYGYTF.

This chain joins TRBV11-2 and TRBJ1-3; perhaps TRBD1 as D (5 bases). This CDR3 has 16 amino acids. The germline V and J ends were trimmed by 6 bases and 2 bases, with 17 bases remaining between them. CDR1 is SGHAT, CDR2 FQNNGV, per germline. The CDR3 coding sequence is TGTGCCAGCAGAAGTGGGAAGGGGAAGACTGGAAACACCATATATTTT. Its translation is CASRSGKGKTGNTIYF.

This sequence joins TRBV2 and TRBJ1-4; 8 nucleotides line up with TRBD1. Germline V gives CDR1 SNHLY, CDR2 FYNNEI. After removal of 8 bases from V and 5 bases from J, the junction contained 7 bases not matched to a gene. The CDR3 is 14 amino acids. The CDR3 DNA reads TGTGCCAGCCGGGGACAGGTGGGGAATGAAAAACTGTTTTTT. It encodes CASRGQVGNEKLFF.

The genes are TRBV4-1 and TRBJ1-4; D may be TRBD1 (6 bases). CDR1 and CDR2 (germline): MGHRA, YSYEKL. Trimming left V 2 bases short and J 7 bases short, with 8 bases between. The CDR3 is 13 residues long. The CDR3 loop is CASSQKGVEKLFF. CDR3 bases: TGCGCCAGCAGCCAAAAGGGGGTTGAAAAACTGTTTTTT.

As DNA, the CDR3 is TGTGCCAGCAGCGTAACAGGGGACGGTTCTAATGAAAAACTGTTTTTT. As protein: CASSVTGDGSNEKLFF. The chain is built from TRBV9 and TRBJ1-4; 7 nucleotides line up with TRBD1. The CDR3 covers 16 residues. Losses at the gene ends were 1 base for V and 3 bases for J; bases not matched to a gene: 6. CDR1 and CDR2 from the germline V gene are SGDLS and YYNGEE. Full variable domain (rest looked up from reference TRBV9 and TRBJ1-4): DSGVTQTPKHLITATGQRVTLRCSPRSGDLSVYWYQQSLDQGLQFLIQYYNGEERAKGNILERFSAQQFPDLHSELNLSSLELGDSALYFCASSVTGDGSNEKLFFGSGTQLSVL.

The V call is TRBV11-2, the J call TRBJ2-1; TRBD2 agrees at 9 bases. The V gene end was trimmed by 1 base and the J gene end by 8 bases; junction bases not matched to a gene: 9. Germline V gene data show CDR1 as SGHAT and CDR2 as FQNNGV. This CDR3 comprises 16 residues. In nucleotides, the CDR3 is TGTGCCAGCAGCTTAGTTCCCGGGACTAGCCCCGATGAGCAGTTCTTC. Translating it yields CASSLVPGTSPDEQFF.

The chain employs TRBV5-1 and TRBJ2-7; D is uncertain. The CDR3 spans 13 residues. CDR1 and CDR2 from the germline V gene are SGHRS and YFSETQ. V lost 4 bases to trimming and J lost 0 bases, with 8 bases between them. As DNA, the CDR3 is TGCGCCAGCAGCCCAGGAAGCTCCTACGAGCAGTACTTC. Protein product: CASSPGSSYEQYF.

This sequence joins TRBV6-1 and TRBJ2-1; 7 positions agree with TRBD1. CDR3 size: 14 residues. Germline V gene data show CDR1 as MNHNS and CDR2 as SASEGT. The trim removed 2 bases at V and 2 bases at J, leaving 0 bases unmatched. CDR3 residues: CASSEQGAYNEQFF. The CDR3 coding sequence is TGTGCCAGCAGTGAACAGGGGGCCTACAATGAGCAGTTCTTC.

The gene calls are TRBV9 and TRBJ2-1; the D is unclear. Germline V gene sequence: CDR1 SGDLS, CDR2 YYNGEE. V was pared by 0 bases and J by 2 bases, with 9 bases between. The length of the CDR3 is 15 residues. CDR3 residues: CASSVEAGTYNEQFF. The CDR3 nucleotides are TGTGCCAGCAGCGTAGAGGCAGGAACCTACAATGAGCAGTTCTTC.